The 16 T cell receptor beta chains reported below all come from one sample, sequenced in a study of CD4 and CD8 cells across lung adenocarcinoma regions. TCRdb called the PCR reads again in MiXCR, with one record for every CDR3 protein. Seen here are some 8,000 distinct CDR3 sequences, 54% observed once, and the top ten hold about a fifth. Sequences were obtained from CD8+ T cells from the center of a lung tumor. All receptors come from a female donor with lung adenocarcinoma. The CD4 and CD8 labels of this study may be unreliable.

V is TRBV7-3 and J is TRBJ2-1; 7 bases fit TRBD1. V was clipped by 2 bases and J by 5 bases; unmatched bases: 6. The CDR3 runs 15 residues. CDR1 and CDR2 (germline): SGHTA, FQGTGA. CDR3 bases: TGTGCCAGCAGCTTACCTAGGGGGCTCCACAATGAGCAGTTCTTC. Residues: CASSLPRGLHNEQFF.

This clonotype was observed once. A read error may account for a junction end that differs from germline. The chain combines TRBV12-3 or TRBV12-4 with TRBJ2-2; 10 bases are a match to TRBD2. The CDR3 has 17 residues. DNA of the CDR3: TGTGCCAGCAGTTGGGCTGGACTAGCGGAGTGCACAGGGGCGCTGTTTTTT. It is translated as CASSWAGLAECTGALFF.

This clonotype showed up many times. A much larger clone differs by one base, so this may be a read error. The gene calls are TRBV7-2 and TRBJ2-1; 7 nucleotides line up with TRBD1. The CDR3 totals 15 residues. With V trimmed by 1 base and J by 10 bases, 10 bases remained unmatched. CDR1 is SGHTA, CDR2 FQGNSA, per germline. Here the CDR3 reads CASSLGPTGAYEQFF. The CDR3, as DNA: TGTGCCAGCAGCTTAGGGCCTACAGGGGCCTACGAGCAGTTCTTC.

This clonotype was seen ten or more times. This chain links TRBV27 with TRBJ2-2, with D possibly matching TRBD1 (6 bases). Trimming shortened V by 6 bases and J by 3 bases, and 14 bases separated the two germline ends. In germline, CDR1 is MNHEY, CDR2 SMNVEV (reference sequence). The length of the CDR3 is 15 residues. The CDR3 spells CASSRGQGYTGELFF. DNA for the CDR3: TGTGCCAGCAGCCGCGGGCAGGGGTACACCGGGGAGCTGTTTTTT.

The rearrangement links TRBV5-4 to TRBJ1-2; no reliable D call. The CDR3 has 16 residues. Trimming removed 2 bases from V and 5 bases from J, with 19 bases in between. The germline V gene encodes CDR1 SGHNT and CDR2 YYREEE (reference sequence). The CDR3 here is CASSLRASGRSYGYTF. CDR3 bases: TGTGCCAGCAGCTTAAGGGCTTCGGGGAGGTCGTATGGCTACACCTTC.

Concerning this clonotype itself: An end of the junction differs from the germline gene, which may be a read error. This chain links TRBV7-3 with TRBJ2-3; D not certain. This CDR3 has 14 residues. CDR1 is SGHTA and CDR2 is FQGTGA in the germline V gene. CDR3 sequence: CAGSLSRTTDTQYF. CDR3 sequence (DNA): TGCGCCGGCAGCTTAAGCAGAACCACAGATACGCAGTACTTT.

This clonotype is medium-sized (0.01 to 0.1%) in the sample. The chain recombines TRBV7-3 with TRBJ2-1; 8 bases line up with TRBD1. Germline V gives CDR1 SGHTA, CDR2 FQGTGA. Trimming removed 1 base from V and 5 bases from J; junction bases left unmatched: 10. The CDR3 spans 17 residues. The CDR3: CASSLRQGAFYDNEQFF. In DNA, the CDR3 is TGTGCCAGCAGCTTAAGGCAGGGGGCCTTTTACGACAATGAGCAGTTCTTC.

Worth noting for this clonotype: Without the conserved terminal phenylalanine or tryptophan, this CDR3 likely stems from a read error. The limits of the CDR3 on the DNA are not certain, so only TCRdb's listed CDR3 is given. The rearrangement links TRBV7-6 to TRBJ1-1. CDR1 SGHVS and CDR2 FNYEAQ come from the germline V gene. From its first to its last residue, the CDR3 has 14 amino acids. The CDR3 is CASSLSSYEQYFGP.

This clonotype has at least ten counts. This clone may be a read error of a much larger clone one base away. The V and J genes are TRBV12-3 or TRBV12-4 and TRBJ2-1; weak D call: TRBD1 (6 bases). Near its end, the DNA agrees better with TRBJ2-7, so the J call may be wrong. The CDR3 spans 16 residues. The CDR3 spells CASSTTTGDLYNEQYF. The CDR3 region has the DNA TGTGCCAGCAGCACAACGACAGGAGACCTATACAATGAGCAGTACTTC.

In the case of this clonotype: The junction differs from germline at one of its ends, possibly a read error. The rearrangement uses TRBV11-1 and TRBJ2-5; D may match TRBD1 or TRBD2 (6 bases each). This CDR3 spans 15 amino acids. Germline V lookup: CDR1 SGHAT, CDR2 FQDESV (reference sequence). The CDR3 DNA sequence: TGTGCCAGGGGCTTCGGGGGCCCAGACCAAGAGACCCAGTACTTT. This codes for CARGFGGPDQETQYF.

This clonotype is medium-sized by share. J is TRBJ2-1 and V is TRBV12-3 or TRBV12-4, with D possibly matching TRBD2 (5 bases). The assigned J gene may be wrong: the sequence end matches TRBJ2-5 better. The CDR3 has 16 amino acids. For the CDR3, the DNA is TGTGCCAGCAGTTTAGCGCCGAGCGGCGTGGGAGAGACCCAGTACTTC. It specifies CASSLAPSGVGETQYF.

A few counts support this clonotype. One end of the junction fails to match germline, which may point to a read error. The chain has TRBV11-3 and TRBJ2-4; 7 nucleotides agree with TRBD2. The CDR3 loop spans 15 amino acids. Germline V gene sequence: CDR1 SGHNT, CDR2 YENEEA. The CDR3 nucleotides read TGTGCCAGCAGCTTGGGGCTAGCGGCCAAAAACACGCAGTATTTC. Protein sequence: CASSLGLAAKNTQYF.

The chain joins TRBV7-2 to TRBJ2-2, with D tentatively TRBD2 (7 bases). Germline values: CDR1 SGHTA, CDR2 FQGNSA. Trimming removed 4 bases from V and 8 bases from J, with 17 bases in between. The CDR3 is 15 amino acids. The CDR3 nucleotides are TGTGCCAGCAGCTCCGGGGCGGGGGCCGGGGGGGAGCTGTTTTTT. It codes for CASSSGAGAGGELFF.

By its share, this clonotype is medium-sized. The chain is built from TRBV10-1 and TRBJ2-5; D possibly uses TRBD1 or TRBD2 (5 bases each). Trimming removed 6 bases from V and 5 bases from J, with 13 bases in between. Germline V gene sequence: CDR1 WNHNN, CDR2 SYGVQD (reference sequence). The CDR3 contains 13 residues. The CDR3 coding sequence is TGCGCCAGCAGCCAGAGGGGTAGGGAGACCCAGTACTTC. Its protein product is CASSQRGRETQYF.

This clonotype was seen only once. The chain uses TRBV10-3 and TRBJ2-4, with D possibly being TRBD1 or TRBD2 (5 bases each). Germline V lookup: CDR1 ENHRY, CDR2 SYGVKD. Trimming pared 10 bases from V and 10 bases from J, leaving 23 bases between. This CDR3 comprises 14 residues. The CDR3 loop reads CASHRGRAKEIQYF. CDR3 bases: TGTGCCAGCCACCGGGGCCGTGCCAAAGAGATTCAGTACTTC.

In regard to this clonotype: At one of its ends the junction is not consistent with the germline gene, which may arise from a read error. The chain is built from TRBV6-1 and TRBJ2-1; TRBD1 might be the D (6 bases). CDR3 length: 15 residues. Germline V gives CDR1 MNHNS, CDR2 SASEGT. The CDR3 sequence is CASSEAGAKGDEQFF. CDR3 coding DNA: TGTGCCAGCAGTGAAGCGGGGGCCAAGGGAGATGAGCAGTTTTTT.